Listed below are T cell receptor beta chains from one sample, sequenced in a study of read filtering for tumor transcriptome and immune sequencing. TCRdb itself ran the reads through MiXCR, one entry per CDR3 protein. Of tens of thousands of distinct CDR3 sequences listed, roughly a fifth are singletons. The sequenced sample consisted of a population of CD138-negative cells sorted from bone marrow. The origin of the receptors is a donor at least 40 years old with multiple myeloma. CDR3s include the opening cysteine and the closing phenylalanine or tryptophan. The D gene is left open where the match is weak. For some rows the clone size is stated as once, few or many, or as a class when expanded; others skip it.

TRBV5-6,many,TRBD2,TRBJ2-1,15,TGTGCCAGCAGCTTGGCACTAGCGGATTACAATGAGCAGTTCTTC,CASSLALADYNEQFF
TRBV5-5,NA,NA,TRBJ2-5,17,TGTGCCAGCAGCTTGGCCAACCCGGACAGCCAAGGGGAGACCCAGTACTTC,CASSLANPDSQGETQYF
TRBV19,many,NA,TRBJ2-5,15,TGTGCCAGTAGTTCAACGGCAGGGATTCCGGAGACCCAGTACTTC,CASSSTAGIPETQYF
TRBV12-3/TRBV12-4,NA,NA,TRBJ2-2,17,TGTGCCAGCAGTTTTCAGGGGACGGCTTCGAACACCGGGGAGCTGTTTTTT,CASSFQGTASNTGELFF
TRBV14,many,TRBD2,TRBJ2-1,15,TGTGCCAGCAGCCAAGCTAAGCGGGGGTACAATGAGCAGTTCTTC,CASSQAKRGYNEQFF
TRBV20-1,many,NA,TRBJ2-3,16,TGCAGTGCTAGAGAATGGAGGAGCGGGAGCACAGATACGCAGTATTTT,CSAREWRSGSTDTQYF
TRBV29-1,NA,TRBD1,TRBJ2-1,13,TGCAGCGTCGGACAGGGAGGCCTTAATGAGCAGTCCTTC,CSVGQGGLNEQSF
TRBV28,NA,TRBD2,TRBJ2-3,15,TGTGCCAGCAGCCCCGGACTAGCGGACACAGATACGCAGTATTTT,CASSPGLADTDTQYF
TRBV11-2,many,TRBD2,TRBJ2-7,17,TGTGCCAGCAGCTTAGTAAGTGGACTAGCGGGGTCCTACGAGCAGTACTTC,CASSLVSGLAGSYEQYF
TRBV6-6,many,TRBD1,TRBJ2-1,14,TGTGCCAGCAGTTTCAACAGGGGTACCGATGAGCAGTTCTTC,CASSFNRGTDEQFF
TRBV11-2,NA,NA,TRBJ2-3,14,TGTGCCAGCAGCTCAGGCCTGACCACAGATACGCAGTATTTT,CASSSGLTTDTQYF
TRBV13,NA,NA,TRBJ2-1,15,TGTGCCAGCAGCGCCAGGACAGTCTCCTACAATGAGCAGTTCTTC,CASSARTVSYNEQFF
TRBV21-1,few,NA,TRBJ1-2,16,TGTGCCAGCAGCAAAGCGCGGGCCCCCCTCTTCTATGGCTACACCTTC,CASSKARAPLFYGYTF